Here is one T cell receptor (beta chain) with its context. The sample belongs to a study of metastatic and nonmetastatic thyroid tumors. Study context: Across blood and tumor or nodule tissue, repertoires from malignant and benign thyroid patients were compared with one another.

TCRdb reassembled clones from the PCR reads with MiXCR. This repertoire shows some 19,000 clones, about 33% found once; its top ten account for 20% to 25%. Prior to thyroid surgery, none of the patients had received any treatment. CDR3 length: 17 residues. The ends lost 1 base at V and 1 base at J; junction bases unmatched: 7. Germline V lookup: CDR1 MGHRA, CDR2 YSYEKL. The chain employs TRBV4-1 and TRBJ1-1; 9 nucleotides agree with TRBD1. This clonotype was sampled from a female donor with papillary thyroid cancer or a benign thyroid nodule (not recorded which). Some clones in this sample may be carry-over from other donors' samples. The sample consisted of adjacent normal tissue. The CDR3 region is CASSQGQGVRWNTEAFF. CDR3 bases: TGCGCCAGCAGCCAAGGACAGGGGGTGCGGTGGAACACTGAAGCTTTCTTT.